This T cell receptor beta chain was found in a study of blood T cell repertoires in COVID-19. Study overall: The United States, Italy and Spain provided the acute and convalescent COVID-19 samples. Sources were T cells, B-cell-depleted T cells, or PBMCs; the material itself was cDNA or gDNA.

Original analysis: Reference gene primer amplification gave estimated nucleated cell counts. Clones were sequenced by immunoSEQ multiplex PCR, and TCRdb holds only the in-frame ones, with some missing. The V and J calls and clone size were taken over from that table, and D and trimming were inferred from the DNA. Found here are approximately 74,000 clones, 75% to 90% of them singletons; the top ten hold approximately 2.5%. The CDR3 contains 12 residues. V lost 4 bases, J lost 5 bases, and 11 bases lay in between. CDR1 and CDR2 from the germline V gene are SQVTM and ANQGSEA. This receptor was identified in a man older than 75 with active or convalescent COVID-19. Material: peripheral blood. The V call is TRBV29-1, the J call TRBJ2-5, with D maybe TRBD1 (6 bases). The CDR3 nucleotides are TGCAGCGTTGGCCCAGGGGCCGAGACCCAGTACTTC. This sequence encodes CSVGPGAETQYF.